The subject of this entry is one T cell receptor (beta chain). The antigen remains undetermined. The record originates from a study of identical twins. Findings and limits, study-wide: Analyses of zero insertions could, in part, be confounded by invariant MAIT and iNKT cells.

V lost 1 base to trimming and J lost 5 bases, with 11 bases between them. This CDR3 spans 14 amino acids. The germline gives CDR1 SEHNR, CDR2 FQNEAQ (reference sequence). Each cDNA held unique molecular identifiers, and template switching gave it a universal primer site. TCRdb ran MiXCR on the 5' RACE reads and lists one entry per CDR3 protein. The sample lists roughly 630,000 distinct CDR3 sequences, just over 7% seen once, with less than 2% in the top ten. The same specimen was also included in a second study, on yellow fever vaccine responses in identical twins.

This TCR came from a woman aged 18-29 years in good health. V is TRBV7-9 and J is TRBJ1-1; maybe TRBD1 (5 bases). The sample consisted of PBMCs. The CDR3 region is CASSLGKGRTEAFF. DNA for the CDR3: TGTGCCAGCAGCTTAGGGAAGGGGAGGACTGAAGCTTTCTTT.